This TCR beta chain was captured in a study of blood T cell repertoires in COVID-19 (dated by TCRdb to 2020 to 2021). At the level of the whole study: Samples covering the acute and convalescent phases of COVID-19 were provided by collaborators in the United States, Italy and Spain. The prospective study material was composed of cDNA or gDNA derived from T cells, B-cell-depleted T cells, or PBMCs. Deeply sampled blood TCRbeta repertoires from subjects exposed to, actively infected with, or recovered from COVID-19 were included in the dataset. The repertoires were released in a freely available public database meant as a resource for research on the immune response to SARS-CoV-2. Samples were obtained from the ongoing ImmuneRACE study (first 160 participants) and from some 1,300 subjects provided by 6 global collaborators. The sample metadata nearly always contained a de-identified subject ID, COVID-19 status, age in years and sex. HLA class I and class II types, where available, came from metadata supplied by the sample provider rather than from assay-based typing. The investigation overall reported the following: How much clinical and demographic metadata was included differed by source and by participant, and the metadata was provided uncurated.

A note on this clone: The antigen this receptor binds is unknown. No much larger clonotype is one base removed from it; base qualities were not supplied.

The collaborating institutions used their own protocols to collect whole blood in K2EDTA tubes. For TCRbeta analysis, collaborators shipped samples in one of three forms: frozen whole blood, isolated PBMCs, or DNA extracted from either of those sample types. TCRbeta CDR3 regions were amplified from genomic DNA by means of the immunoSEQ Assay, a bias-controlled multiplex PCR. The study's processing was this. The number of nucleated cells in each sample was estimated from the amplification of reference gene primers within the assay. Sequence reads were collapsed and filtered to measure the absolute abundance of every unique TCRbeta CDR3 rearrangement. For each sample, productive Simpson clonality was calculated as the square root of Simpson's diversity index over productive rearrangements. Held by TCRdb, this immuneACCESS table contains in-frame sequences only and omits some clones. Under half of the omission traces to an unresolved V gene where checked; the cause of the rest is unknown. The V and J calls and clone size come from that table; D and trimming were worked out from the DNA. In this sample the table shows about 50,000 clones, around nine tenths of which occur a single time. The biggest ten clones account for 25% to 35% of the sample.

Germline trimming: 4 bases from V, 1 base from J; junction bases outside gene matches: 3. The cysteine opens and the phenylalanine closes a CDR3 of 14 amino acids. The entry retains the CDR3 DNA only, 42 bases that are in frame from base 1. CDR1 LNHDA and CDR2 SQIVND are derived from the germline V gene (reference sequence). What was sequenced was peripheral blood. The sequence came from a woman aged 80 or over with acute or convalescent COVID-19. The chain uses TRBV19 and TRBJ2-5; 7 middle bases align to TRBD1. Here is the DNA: TGTGCCAGTAGTACTACAGGGGCCCAAGAGACCCAGTACTTC. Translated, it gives CASSTTGAQETQYF.